This TCR beta chain appears in the sequencing data of a study of T cell responses to AZD1222 COVID-19 vaccine. Study findings and constraints: The donor cohort was predominantly white British with a female majority, and clonal diversity may have been underestimated. Compared with day 0, the breadth and depth of the Spike-specific TCR repertoire rose significantly after two doses of AZD1222. CD4 TCRs linked to vaccination spanned spike, dominating at 160-218 and 743-854.

TCRdb's copy holds only in-frame clones and misses some; the assay was immunoSEQ multiplex PCR. Among 120,000 or so clones, about 90% were seen once, and the ten largest hold approximately 5.9%. Comments on this clone: Its antigen remains unidentified.

V lost 2 bases, J lost 6 bases, and 21 bases lay in between. CDR1 and CDR2 from the germline V gene are SGHRS and YFSETQ. The CDR3 extends over 17 amino acids. This sequence was found in an adult in good health. This chain joins TRBV5-1 and TRBJ2-1; no clear D gene. The sample was peripheral blood, taken on day 0 of AZD1222 vaccination. This CDR3 reads CASSFSSAPASGNEQFF. In DNA form, the CDR3 reads TGCGCCAGCAGCTTTTCTTCGGCTCCGGCCTCTGGCAATGAGCAGTTCTTC. Using reference TRBV5-1 and TRBJ2-1 for the parts outside the CDR3, the full variable domain is KAGVTQTPRYLIKTRGQQVTLSCSPISGHRSVSWYQQTPGQGLQFLFEYFSETQRNKGNFPGRFSGRQFSNSRSEMNVSTLELGDSALYLCASSFSSAPASGNEQFFGPGTRLTVL.